This T cell receptor beta chain appears in the sequencing data of a study of T cell repertoires in cytomegalovirus infection. Trimming removed 5 bases from V and 6 bases from J, with 23 bases in between. Germline CDR1 is LNHNV and CDR2 is YYDKDF (reference sequence). This CDR3 contains 16 residues. Via MiXCR, TCRdb re-called the reads, giving one row per CDR3 protein. The data contain approximately 500,000 distinct CDR3 sequences, 15% to 20% of them singletons. This clonotype showed up many times. The rearrangement links TRBV15 to TRBJ2-7; D is perhaps TRBD1 (6 bases). The TCR comes from a human donor in good health (CMV status not recorded). Some clones in this sample may be carry-over from other donors' samples. Specimen: CD8+ T cells from PBMCs. CDR3 coding DNA: TGTGCCACCAGCCGTACCTCTTCCGGGACATGGGCCGAGCAGTACTTC. Translating gives CATSRTSSGTWAEQYF.